This is a list of T cell receptor beta chains from one sample in a study of PD-L1 blockade in urothelial cancer. The assay was immunoSEQ multiplex PCR, and TCRdb's table has in-frame clones only and misses some. Of roughly 53,000 clones listed, approximately 88% are singletons. The input for sequencing was PBMCs, taken around atezolizumab (anti-PD-L1) treatment. These receptors came from a woman aged 60-75 years with urothelial cancer. Both conserved end residues are trimmed from each CDR3. Fields, in order: V gene, CDR3 protein.

>TRBV19
ASSTALAGGYYEQY
>TRBV7-3
ASSLAGGGLNEQF
>TRBV21-1
ASSGPGSHSAPGANVLT
>TRBV15
ATSRSTGPGELF
>TRBV5-1
ASSGSSEPSTDTQY
>TRBV18
ASSQDRFSSGANVLT
>TRBV6-1
ASSEIGVTEAF
>TRBV28
ASSLSDSFYEQY
>TRBV9
ASGEGGAGYEQY
>TRBV29-1
SVEDLGEGGGGGYT
>TRBV18
ASRPGQNQPQH
>TRBV2
ASARGSSYEQY
>TRBV15
ATMAGTGELF
>TRBV19
ASSTRGGQGLSSYEQY
>TRBV9
ASSVGGQGLGPIY
>TRBV7-2
ASSLGLGGGGYT
>TRBV18
ASSQWTGGVTDTQY
>TRBV14
ASSQDTGWNTEAF